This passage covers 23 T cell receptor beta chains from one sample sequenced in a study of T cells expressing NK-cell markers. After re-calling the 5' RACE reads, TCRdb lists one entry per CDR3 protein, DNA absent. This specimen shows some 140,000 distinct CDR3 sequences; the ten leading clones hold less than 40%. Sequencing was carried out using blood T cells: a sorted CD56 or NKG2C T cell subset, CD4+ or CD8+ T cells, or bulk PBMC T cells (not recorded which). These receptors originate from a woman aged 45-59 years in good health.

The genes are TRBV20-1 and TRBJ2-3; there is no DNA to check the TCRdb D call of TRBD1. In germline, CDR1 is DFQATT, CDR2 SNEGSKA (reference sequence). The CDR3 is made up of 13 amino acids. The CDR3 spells CSASGLAPDTQYF.

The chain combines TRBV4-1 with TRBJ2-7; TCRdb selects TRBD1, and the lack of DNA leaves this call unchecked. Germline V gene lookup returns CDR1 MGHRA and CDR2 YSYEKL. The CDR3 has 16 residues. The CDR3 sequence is CASSQGQLPAYYEQYF.

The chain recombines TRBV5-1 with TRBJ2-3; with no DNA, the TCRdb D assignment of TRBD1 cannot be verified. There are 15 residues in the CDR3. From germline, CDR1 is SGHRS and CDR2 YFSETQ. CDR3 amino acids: CASSLITGNTDTQYF.

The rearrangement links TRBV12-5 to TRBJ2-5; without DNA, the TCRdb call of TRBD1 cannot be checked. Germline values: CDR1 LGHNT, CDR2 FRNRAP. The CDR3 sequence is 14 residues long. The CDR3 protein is CASGLVGAFETQYF.

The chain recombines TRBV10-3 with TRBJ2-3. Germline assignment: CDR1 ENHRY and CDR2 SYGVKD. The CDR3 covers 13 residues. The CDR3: CAIRETDTDTQYF.

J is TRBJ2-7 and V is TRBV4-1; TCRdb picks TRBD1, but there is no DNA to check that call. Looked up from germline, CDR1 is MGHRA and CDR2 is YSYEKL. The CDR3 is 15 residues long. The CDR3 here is CASSQTTGKGYEQYF.

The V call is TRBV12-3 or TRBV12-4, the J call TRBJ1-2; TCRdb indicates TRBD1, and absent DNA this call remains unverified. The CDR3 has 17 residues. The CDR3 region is CASPPGTGGANNYGYTF.

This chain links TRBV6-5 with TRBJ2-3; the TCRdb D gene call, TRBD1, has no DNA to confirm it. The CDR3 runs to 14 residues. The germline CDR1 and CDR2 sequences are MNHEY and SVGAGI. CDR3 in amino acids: CASSGARGTDTQYF.

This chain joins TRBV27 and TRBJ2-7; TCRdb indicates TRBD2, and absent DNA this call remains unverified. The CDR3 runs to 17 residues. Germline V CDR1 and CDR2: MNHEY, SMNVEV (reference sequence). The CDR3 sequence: CASSSIGLGAGPYEQYF.

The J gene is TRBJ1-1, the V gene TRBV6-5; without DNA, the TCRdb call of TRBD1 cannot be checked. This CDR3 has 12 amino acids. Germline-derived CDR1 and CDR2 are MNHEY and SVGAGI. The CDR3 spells CASSYPGQEAFF.

The CDR3: CASSLQQVGGEQYF. The gene calls are TRBV5-1 and TRBJ2-7; TCRdb's D call, TRBD1, is unchecked because there is no DNA. Germline V gene sequence: CDR1 SGHRS, CDR2 YFSETQ. This CDR3 is 14 amino acids long.

The CDR3 reads CASSLGLVNTGELFF. This chain joins TRBV5-1 and TRBJ2-2. Germline V gene lookup returns CDR1 SGHRS and CDR2 YFSETQ. The CDR3 runs to 15 residues.

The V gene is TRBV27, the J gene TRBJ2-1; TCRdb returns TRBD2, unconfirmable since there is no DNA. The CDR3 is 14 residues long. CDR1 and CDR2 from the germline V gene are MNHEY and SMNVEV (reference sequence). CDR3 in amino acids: CASSFAGTDNEQFF.

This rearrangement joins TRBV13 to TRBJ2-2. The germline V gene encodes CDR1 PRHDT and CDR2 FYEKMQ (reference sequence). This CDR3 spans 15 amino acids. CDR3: CASSLGQGNTGELFF.

This CDR3 reads CASAAGGIETQYF. The chain joins TRBV12-5 to TRBJ2-5; TCRdb reports TRBD2, a call that lacks DNA to check it against. Germline V gene data show CDR1 as LGHNT and CDR2 as FRNRAP. The CDR3 has 13 residues.

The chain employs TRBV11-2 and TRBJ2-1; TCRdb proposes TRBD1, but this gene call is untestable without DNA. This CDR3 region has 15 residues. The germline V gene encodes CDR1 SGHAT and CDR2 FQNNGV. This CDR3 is CASIMGATVLNEQFF.

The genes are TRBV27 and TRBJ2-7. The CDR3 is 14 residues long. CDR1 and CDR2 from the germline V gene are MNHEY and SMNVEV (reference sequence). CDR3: CASSLARGPYEQYF.

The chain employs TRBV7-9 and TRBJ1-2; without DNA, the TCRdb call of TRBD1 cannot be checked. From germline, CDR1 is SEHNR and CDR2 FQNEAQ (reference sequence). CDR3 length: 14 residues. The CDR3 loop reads CASSLGGAHYGYTF.

CDR3 region: CATSDPGTTYNEQFF. The chain carries TRBV24-1 and TRBJ2-1. Germline values: CDR1 KGHDR, CDR2 SFDVKD. There are 15 residues in the CDR3.

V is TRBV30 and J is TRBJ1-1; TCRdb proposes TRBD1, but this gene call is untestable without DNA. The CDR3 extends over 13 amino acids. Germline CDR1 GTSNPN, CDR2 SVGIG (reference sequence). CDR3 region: CAWDGQLNTEAFF.

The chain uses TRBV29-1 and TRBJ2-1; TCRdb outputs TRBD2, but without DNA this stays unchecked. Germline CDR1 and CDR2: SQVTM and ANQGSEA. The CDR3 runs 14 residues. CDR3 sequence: CSVVRRGPGDEQFF.

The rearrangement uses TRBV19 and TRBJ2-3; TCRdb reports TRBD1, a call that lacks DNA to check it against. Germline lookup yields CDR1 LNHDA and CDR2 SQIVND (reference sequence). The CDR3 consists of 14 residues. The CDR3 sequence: CATSGTGATDTQYF. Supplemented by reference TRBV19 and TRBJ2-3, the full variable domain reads DGGITQSPKYLFRKEGQNVTLSCEQNLNHDAMYWYRQDPGQGLRLIYYSQIVNDFQKGDIAEGYSVSREKKESFPLTVTSAQKNPTAFYLCATSGTGATDTQYFGPGTRLTVL.

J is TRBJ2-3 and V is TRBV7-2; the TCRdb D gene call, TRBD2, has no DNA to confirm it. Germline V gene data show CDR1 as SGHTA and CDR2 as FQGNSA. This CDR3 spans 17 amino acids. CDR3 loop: CASSDALAGGRTDTQYF.